The 8 T cell receptor beta chains reported below all come from one sample, sequenced in a study of T cell clonality in common variable immunodeficiency. Findings and limits, study-wide: Fewer deletions and N-nucleotide insertions were reportedly seen in common variable immunodeficiency TCR beta sequences.

No antigens are known for them. Measured with immunoSEQ multiplex PCR; TCRdb has only the in-frame clones, and not every one. This sample carries more than 35,000 clones, none of them present only once. Sequencing was carried out using peripheral blood mononuclear cells. The receptors shown here come from a human donor with common variable immunodeficiency.

This clone was observed at least ten times. The CDR3 end is not reached by the read, which stops 3 residues before it; the germline J gene fills it in. The V call is TRBV10-1, the J call TRBJ2-7; TRBD1 agrees at 7 bases. The ends lost 6 bases at V and 4 bases at J; junction bases unmatched: 6. There are 13 residues in the CDR3. Germline lookup yields CDR1 WNHNN and CDR2 SYGVQD (reference sequence). The CDR3 loop is CASSPGTAYEQYF. CDR3 DNA (partial): TGCGCCAGCAGCCCCGGGACAGCATACGAG.

Points on this clone: The read halts 3 residues ahead of the CDR3 end, with the missing end drawn from the germline J gene. The chain carries TRBV6-2 or TRBV6-3 and TRBJ2-7; 9 nucleotides line up with TRBD1. V gave up 2 bases and J gave up 6 bases; unmatched junction bases: 8. CDR1 is MNHEY, CDR2 SVGEGT, per germline. This CDR3 is built from 15 residues. CDR3 bases read: TGTGCCAGCAGTTACATGGGACAGGGCAGGCCCGAG. Encoded protein: CASSYMGQGRPE. The entire CDR3 protein is CASSYMGQGRPEQYF.

To note about this clone: Read sequence stops 3 residues before the CDR3 end, and the germline J gene provides the missing end. V gene TRBV19 combines with J gene TRBJ1-2; 7 nucleotides line up with TRBD1. The CDR3 sequence is 13 residues long. CDR1 and CDR2 (germline): LNHDA, SQIVND (reference sequence). CDR3 DNA (partial): TGTGCCAGTAGCAAGGACAGGATGGGTGCC. It is translated as CASSKDRMGA. The CDR3 reads in full as CASSKDRMGAYTF.

This clone was seen repeatedly, ten times or more. Read data end 3 residues before the CDR3 end; the end is taken from the germline J gene. This chain connects TRBV10-3 to TRBJ2-2, with 7 nucleotides matching TRBD1. V lost 10 bases and J lost 0; bases outside the gene matches: 5. The CDR3 length is 14 residues. Germline loops: CDR1 ENHRY, CDR2 SYGVKD. This chain's CDR3 is CATVGTANTGELFF. The covered CDR3 bases are TGTGCCACCGTCGGGACAGCGAACACCGGGGAG.

Partial CDR3 DNA: TGTGCCAGCAGTAGGGCTAGCAAATCAGATACG. It translates to CASSRASKSDT. The entire CDR3 protein is CASSRASKSDTQYF. This chain uses TRBV6-2 or TRBV6-3 with TRBJ2-3; possible D gene TRBD2, 5 bases. The read ends 3 residues before the CDR3 terminus; that terminus is restored from the germline J gene. CDR3 length equals 14 residues. Trimming stripped 5 bases from V and 4 bases from J, with 13 bases between. The germline gives CDR1 MNHEY, CDR2 SVGEGT.

This clone was counted many times. The CDR3 is cut off 3 residues early in the read; its end comes from the germline J gene. The V gene is TRBV5-1, the J gene TRBJ2-3; D remains ambiguous. The ends were cut back, 5 bases at V and 1 base at J, with 5 bases in the middle. Germline loops: CDR1 SGHRS, CDR2 YFSETQ. This CDR3 contains 12 residues. CDR3 in amino acids: CASRYGTDTQYF. CDR3 bases read: TGCGCCAGCAGGTATGGCACAGATACG. The entire variable domain, with the rest obtained from reference TRBV5-1 and TRBJ2-3, is as follows: KAGVTQTPRYLIKTRGQQVTLSCSPISGHRSVSWYQQTPGQGLQFLFEYFSETQRNKGNFPGRFSGRQFSNSRSEMNVSTLELGDSALYLCASRYGTDTQYFGPGTRLTVL.

In its sample, this clone was seen a few times. The read is 3 residues too short to cover the CDR3 end, so that end is filled in from the germline J gene. The rearrangement joins TRBV6-2 or TRBV6-3 to TRBJ1-5; 8 bases agree with TRBD1. The CDR3 runs to 14 residues. Trimming cost V 6 bases and J 6 bases; bases outside gene matches: 7. Germline CDR1 is MNHEY and CDR2 is SVGEGT. Partial CDR3 DNA: TGTGCCAGCAGCTCCGGACAGGGAGGTCAGCCC. This sequence encodes CASSSGQGGQP. The full-length CDR3 reads as CASSSGQGGQPQHF.

In its sample, this clone was seen a few times. The CDR3 end falls 3 residues outside the read, so it is completed with the germline J gene. The V call is TRBV18, the J call TRBJ1-4; 9 nucleotides line up with TRBD1. Per germline, CDR1 KGHSH and CDR2 LQKENI. This CDR3 comprises 14 residues. V lost 8 bases, J lost 8 bases, and 9 bases stayed unmatched. The CDR3 is CASAVGTGQEKLFF. The sequenced CDR3 bases are TGTGCCAGCGCCGTTGGGACAGGGCAGGAAAAA.